A single sample is the source of the 18 T cell receptor beta chains below, sequenced in a study of neoadjuvant anti-PD-1 for oral cavity cancer (dated by TCRdb to the early 2020s). Preparation of the library involved the immunoSEQ multiplex PCR assay. Imported from immuneACCESS, the table was reduced by TCRdb to in-frame sequences with V and J called. These copies leave out some clones; in studies compared against another copy, an unresolved V gene accounts for under half, and the cause of the remainder is not known. The sample has about 14,000 clones on record, around 70% of them singletons. The biggest ten clones account for less than 3.5% of the sample. This specimen's time point label, interpreted: after neoadjuvant nivolumab, at surgical resection. The source was PBMCs, collected after nivolumab (anti-PD-1) treatment. The receptors originated from a person aged 35-80 years with oral cavity squamous cell carcinoma.

The chain combines TRBV2 with TRBJ2-5; 11 bases align to TRBD2. Germline lookup yields CDR1 SNHLY and CDR2 FYNNEI. The CDR3 sequence is 15 residues long. V lost 1 base, J lost 5 bases, and 3 bases stayed unmatched. The CDR3 sequence is CASSEGSSGRETQYF. The DNA of the CDR3 is TGTGCCAGCAGTGAAGGCTCTAGCGGGAGGGAGACCCAGTACTTC.

The genes are TRBV29-1 and TRBJ1-1; TRBD1 matches at 8 bases. Germline lookup yields CDR1 SQVTM and CDR2 ANQGSEA. The CDR3 runs 11 residues. Germline trimming cut 6 bases from V and 11 bases from J; bases unmatched to any gene: 8. Written as DNA, the CDR3 is TGCAGCGTCCGGACAGGGCTTGGGGCTTTCTTT. It specifies CSVRTGLGAFF. The full variable domain, completed using reference TRBV29-1 and TRBJ1-1, is SAVISQKPSRDICQRGTSLTIQCQVDSQVTMMFWYRQQPGQSLTLIATANQGSEATYESGFVIDKFPISRPNLTFSTLTVSNMSPEDSSIYLCSVRTGLGAFFGQGTRLTVV.

This rearrangement joins TRBV6-1 to TRBJ2-7; TRBD1 is a possible D gene (6 bases). CDR1 and CDR2 (germline): MNHNS, SASEGT. The CDR3 is made up of 14 amino acids. V lost 6 bases, J lost 5 bases, and 17 bases lay in between. For the CDR3, the DNA is TGTGCCAGCAGCCCGACAGGCCCCTGGAACGAGCAGTACTTC. Protein: CASSPTGPWNEQYF.

This clone showed up just a few times. The chain employs TRBV19 and TRBJ1-1; unclear D gene. V gave up 3 bases and J gave up 0 bases, with 11 bases separating them. Germline CDR1 LNHDA, CDR2 SQIVND (reference sequence). This CDR3 has 15 amino acids. DNA of the CDR3: TGTGCCAGTAGTATGGCCCTCGACCTGAACACTGAAGCTTTCTTT. Amino acids: CASSMALDLNTEAFF.

The rearrangement joins TRBV11-2 to TRBJ2-7; 9 nucleotides match TRBD1. V gave up 1 base and J gave up 5 bases; unmatched junction bases: 3. The CDR3 is 14 residues long. Germline V CDR1 and CDR2: SGHAT, FQNNGV. The CDR3: CASSLGDRANEQYF. CDR3 coding DNA: TGTGCCAGCAGCTTAGGGGACAGGGCCAACGAGCAGTACTTC.

The gene calls are TRBV6-5 and TRBJ2-7; 11 nucleotides line up with TRBD1. The CDR3 length is 14 residues. Germline lookup yields CDR1 MNHEY and CDR2 SVGAGI. V lost 6 bases and J lost 3; bases outside the gene matches: 4. The CDR3 reads CASRAGTGGYEQYF. The CDR3, as DNA: TGTGCCAGCAGGGCCGGGACAGGGGGCTACGAGCAGTACTTC.

The V gene is TRBV9, the J gene TRBJ2-4; D is uncertain. The CDR3 consists of 13 residues. The V end lost 0 bases, the J end lost 7 bases, and 8 bases lay between the germline ends. Germline V lookup: CDR1 SGDLS, CDR2 YYNGEE. As DNA, the CDR3 is TGTGCCAGCAGCGTAGACTTAAAGAACATTCAGTACTTC. The encoded protein is CASSVDLKNIQYF.

The V gene is TRBV2, the J gene TRBJ2-3; D possibly matches TRBD1 or TRBD2 (6 bases each). This CDR3 spans 15 amino acids. V lost 1 base and J lost 5, with 13 bases in between. Germline V gene data show CDR1 as SNHLY and CDR2 as FYNNEI. CDR3 coding DNA: TGTGCCAGCAGTGAAGGAAAGGGGGGCATAGATACGCAGTATTTT. This encodes CASSEGKGGIDTQYF.

The CDR3 sequence is CASSRLGQGYGYTF. CDR3 nucleotides: TGTGCCAGCAGCAGACTAGGACAGGGCTATGGCTACACCTTC. The rearrangement joins TRBV5-6 to TRBJ1-2, with 8 nucleotides matching TRBD1. Trimming cost V 4 bases and J 4 bases; bases outside gene matches: 6. The V gene's germline CDR1 is SGHDT and CDR2 YYEEEE. The CDR3 spans 14 residues. Filled out from reference TRBV5-6 and TRBJ1-2, the complete variable domain reads DAGVTQSPTHLIKTRGQQVTLRCSPKSGHDTVSWYQQALGQGPQFIFQYYEEEERQRGNFPDRFSGHQFPNYSSELNVNALLLGDSALYLCASSRLGQGYGYTFGSGTRLTVV.

J is TRBJ2-5 and V is TRBV5-8; D is possibly TRBD2 (5 bases). CDR1 and CDR2 from the germline V gene are SGHTS and YDEGEE. Trimming stripped 2 bases from V and 3 bases from J, with 11 bases between. The length of the CDR3 is 14 residues. CDR3 DNA: TGTGCCAGCAGCTTATGGTCGGGGAAAGAGACCCAGTACTTC. Translation gives CASSLWSGKETQYF.

The chain recombines TRBV5-1 with TRBJ1-6, with TRBD1 matching 7 bases. The CDR3 contains 14 residues. CDR1 SGHRS and CDR2 YFSETQ come from the germline V gene. Unmatched junction bases numbered 6, after V lost 5 bases and J lost 7 bases. In DNA, the CDR3 is TGCGCCAGCAGTGGCAGGGGGGAGAATTCACCCCTCCACTTT. This translates into CASSGRGENSPLHF.

This clone was observed a handful of times. J is TRBJ1-2 and V is TRBV19; no reliable D call. The V gene's germline CDR1 is LNHDA and CDR2 SQIVND (reference sequence). V was clipped by 3 bases and J by 2 bases, with 10 bases between them. This CDR3 has 14 amino acids. CDR3 nucleotide sequence: TGTGCCAGTAGTATGCCCGGAGGGAACTATGGCTACACCTTC. Translating it yields CASSMPGGNYGYTF.

The table lists this clone with a few counts. The rearrangement uses TRBV7-9 and TRBJ2-7; a weak D match, TRBD2 (5 bases). Between the trimmed V and J ends, which lost 6 bases and 6 bases, there was a span of 15 bases. CDR3 length equals 13 residues. Germline CDR1 SEHNR, CDR2 FQNEAQ (reference sequence). CDR3 DNA sequence: TGTGCCAGCAGTTCCGGTCCCGGGATCGAGCAGTACTTC. This encodes CASSSGPGIEQYF. Full variable domain (rest looked up from reference TRBV7-9 and TRBJ2-7): DTGVSQNPRHKITKRGQNVTFRCDPISEHNRLYWYRQTLGQGPEFLTYFQNEAQLEKSRLLSDRFSAERPKGSFSTLEIQRTEQGDSAMYLCASSSGPGIEQYFGPGTRLTVT.

The chain recombines TRBV2 with TRBJ2-5, with 9 bases identical to TRBD1. CDR1 and CDR2 (germline): SNHLY, FYNNEI. Trimming at V came to 2 bases and at J to 4 bases, leaving 5 bases not matched to a gene. There are 15 residues in the CDR3. The DNA for the CDR3 is TGTGCCAGCAGTGAACGGGACAGGGTAGGAGAGACCCAGTACTTC. The encoded protein is CASSERDRVGETQYF.

V gene TRBV7-2 combines with J gene TRBJ1-5, with unresolved D. CDR3 length: 12 amino acids. V gave up 3 bases and J gave up 4 bases, with 4 bases separating them. The V gene's germline CDR1 is SGHTA and CDR2 FQGNSA. CDR3 in amino acids: CASSFPNQPQHF. DNA of the CDR3: TGTGCCAGCAGCTTCCCGAATCAGCCCCAGCATTTT. Using reference TRBV7-2 and TRBJ1-5 for the parts outside the CDR3, the full variable domain is GAGVSQSPSNKVTEKGKDVELRCDPISGHTALYWYRQSLGQGLEFLIYFQGNSAPDKSGLPSDRFSAERTGGSVSTLTIQRTQQEDSAVYLCASSFPNQPQHFGDGTRLSIL.

V gene TRBV19 combines with J gene TRBJ2-7; the D gene could be TRBD1 or TRBD2 (6 bases each). This CDR3 is 14 amino acids long. Germline V gene lookup returns CDR1 LNHDA and CDR2 SQIVND (reference sequence). V gave up 10 bases and J gave up 9 bases, with 25 bases separating them. The CDR3 DNA sequence: TGTGCCACCTATTCCCAACCGGGGGCGGATGTGCAGTACTTC. Translating it yields CATYSQPGADVQYF.

DNA of the CDR3: TGTGCCAGCAGCACCCAGGGTCCCTTAGCCTACGAGCAGTACTTC. Its translation: CASSTQGPLAYEQYF. V and J are TRBV28 and TRBJ2-7; tentatively, D is TRBD1 (5 bases). From germline, CDR1 is MDHEN and CDR2 SYDVKM. The CDR3 extends over 15 amino acids. Trimming removed 6 bases from V and 2 bases from J, with 17 bases in between. Full variable domain (missing parts from reference TRBV28 and TRBJ2-7): DVKVTQSSRYLVKRTGEKVFLECVQDMDHENMFWYRQDPGLGLRLIYFSYDVKMKEKGDIPEGYSVSREKKERFSLILESASTNQTSMYLCASSTQGPLAYEQYFGPGTRLTVT.

This clone was observed once. The CDR3 DNA reads as TGCGCCAGCAGCATAGGGACAGGGGGAGAGACCCAGTACTTC. As protein: CASSIGTGGETQYF. V is TRBV5-1 and J is TRBJ2-5; 11 nucleotides match TRBD1. Germline-derived CDR1 and CDR2 are SGHRS and YFSETQ. The CDR3 sequence is 14 residues long. V dropped 4 bases and J dropped 4; count of bases not matched to a gene: 3.